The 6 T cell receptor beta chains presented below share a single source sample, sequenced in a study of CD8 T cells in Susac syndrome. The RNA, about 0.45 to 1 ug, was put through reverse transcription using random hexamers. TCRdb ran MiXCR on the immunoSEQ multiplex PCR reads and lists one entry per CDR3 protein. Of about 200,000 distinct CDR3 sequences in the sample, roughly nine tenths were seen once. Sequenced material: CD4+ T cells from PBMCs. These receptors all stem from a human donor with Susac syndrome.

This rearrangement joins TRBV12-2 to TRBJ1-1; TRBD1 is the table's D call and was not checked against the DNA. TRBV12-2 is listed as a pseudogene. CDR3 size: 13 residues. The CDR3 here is CASRLEGDAEAFF. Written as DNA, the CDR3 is TGTGCAAGTCGCTTAGAGGGGGACGCGGAAGCTTTCTTT.

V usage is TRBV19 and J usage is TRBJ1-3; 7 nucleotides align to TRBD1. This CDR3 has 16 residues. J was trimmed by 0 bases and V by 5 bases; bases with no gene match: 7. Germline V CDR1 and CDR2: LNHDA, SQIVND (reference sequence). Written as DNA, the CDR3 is TGTGCCAGTAGTCCGCAACGACAGGGCTCTGGAAACACCATATATTTT. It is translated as CASSPQRQGSGNTIYF.

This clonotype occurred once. CDR3 protein: CSLSRDREGYTF. CDR3 nucleotides: TGCAGCTTGTCCCGGGACAGGGAAGGCTACACCTTC. The V and J genes are TRBV20-1 and TRBJ1-2, with TRBD1 matching 9 bases. Germline V CDR1 and CDR2: DFQATT, SNEGSKA (reference sequence). The CDR3 is 12 residues long.

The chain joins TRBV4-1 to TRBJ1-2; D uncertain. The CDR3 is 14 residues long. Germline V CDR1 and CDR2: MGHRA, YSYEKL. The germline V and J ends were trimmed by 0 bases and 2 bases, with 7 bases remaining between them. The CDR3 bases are TGCGCCAGCAGCCAAGACACGATAAACTATGGCTACACCTTC. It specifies CASSQDTINYGYTF.

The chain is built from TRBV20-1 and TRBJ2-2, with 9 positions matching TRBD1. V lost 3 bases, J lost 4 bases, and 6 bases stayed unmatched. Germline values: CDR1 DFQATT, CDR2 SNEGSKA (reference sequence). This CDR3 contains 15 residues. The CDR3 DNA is TGCAGTGCTAGGCGGGGGACAGGGTTCACCGGGGAGCTGTTTTTT. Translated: CSARRGTGFTGELFF.

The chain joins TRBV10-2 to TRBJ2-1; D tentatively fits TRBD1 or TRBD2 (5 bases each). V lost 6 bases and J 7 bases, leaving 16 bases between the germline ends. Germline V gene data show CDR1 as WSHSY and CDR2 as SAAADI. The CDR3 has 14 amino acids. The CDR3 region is CASRPQSGGNEQFF. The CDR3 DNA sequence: TGCGCCAGCAGGCCGCAGAGTGGGGGTAATGAGCAGTTCTTC.